This T cell receptor beta chain was identified in a study of T cells after yellow fever vaccination. Study-level background: Fractions low in cell number were prepared with SMART-Seq v4 Ultra Low Input. Study-level points and caveats: Peaking on day 5 versus 15, the secondary response was faster but weaker. Once the booster was given, most primary-vaccination clones reappeared, at around 95% for CD4 and 85% to 90% for CD8.

Germline CDR1 SEHNR, CDR2 FQNEAQ (reference sequence). V was shortened by 0 bases and J by 8 bases, with 11 bases between the two germline ends. The CDR3 covers 14 residues. This clonotype was counted ten times or more. Its antigen remains unknown. TCRdb recomputed calls from the 5' RACE reads with MiXCR, one row per CDR3 protein. The sample lists 300,000 to 350,000 distinct CDR3 sequences, roughly 4.3% seen once, with less than 25% in the top ten. The sequence was obtained from a man aged 18 to 35 who received the YFV17D yellow fever vaccine. The J gene is TRBJ2-1, the V gene TRBV7-9, with D tentatively TRBD1 or TRBD2 (5 bases each). Material: PBMCs, obtained 5 days after the yellow fever booster vaccination. CDR3 amino acids: CASSLAGTPDEQFF. The CDR3 coding sequence is TGTGCCAGCAGCTTAGCAGGGACCCCTGATGAGCAGTTCTTC.